The 6 T cell receptor beta chains below were found in one sample sequenced in a study of a mutant IDH1 vaccine in newly diagnosed glioma. As for time point: week 11, during vaccination. With topical imiquimod, each dose of the vaccine consisted of 300 ug of mutant IDH1 20-mer peptide. Their antigens remain unidentified. Sequencing was performed with immunoSEQ multiplex PCR; in TCRdb, only in-frame clones are kept and a portion is missing. Among about 67,000 clones, approximately 89% were seen once, and the ten largest hold 1.9%. The source was PBMCs, collected from a glioma patient whose treatment included an IDH1 peptide vaccine. These receptors were collected from a man aged 35 to 55 with glioma.

The table lists this clone with a few counts. The chain employs TRBV10-1 and TRBJ2-1; the match to TRBD2 covers 9 bases. This CDR3 contains 14 residues. Losses at the gene ends were 5 bases for V and 8 bases for J; bases not matched to a gene: 7. Germline lookup yields CDR1 WNHNN and CDR2 SYGVQD (reference sequence). The CDR3 DNA follows: TGCGCCAGCAGTAGGGCTAGCGGGGTCGATGAGCAGTTCTTC. It codes for CASSRASGVDEQFF.

This chain uses TRBV5-1 with TRBJ1-4, with a tentative D call TRBD1 (6 bases). Germline CDR1 and CDR2: SGHRS and YFSETQ. V dropped 4 bases and J dropped 1 base, with 23 bases sitting between them. This CDR3 comprises 19 residues. This chain's CDR3 is CASSRYLTGGSETNEKLFF. The CDR3 DNA follows: TGCGCCAGCAGCCGTTATTTGACAGGCGGGAGTGAAACTAATGAAAAACTGTTTTTT.

The rearrangement joins TRBV11-2 to TRBJ2-7, with unresolved D. The CDR3 consists of 12 residues. Per the germline V gene, CDR1 is SGHAT and CDR2 is FQNNGV. Trimming shortened V by 1 base and J by 6 bases, and 7 bases separated the two germline ends. The CDR3 nucleotides are TGTGCCAGCAGCTTAGGGGTTTTCGAGCAGTACGTC. This sequence encodes CASSLGVFEQYV.

Concerning this clone: Other DNA sequences in the sample encode the same CDR3. This chain connects TRBV6-5 to TRBJ2-7; 10 bases are shared with TRBD2. Per the germline V gene, CDR1 is MNHEY and CDR2 is SVGAGI. The ends lost 5 bases at V and 2 bases at J; junction bases unmatched: 3. The CDR3 contains 14 residues. The CDR3 nucleotides read TGTGCCAGCAGTCGAACTAGCGGGGCCTACGAGCAGTACTTC. It translates to CASSRTSGAYEQYF.

This clone has just a few counts. The chain uses TRBV7-6 and TRBJ1-2; unclear D gene. The V end was cut by 1 base, the J end by 6 bases, with 15 bases between. The length of the CDR3 is 15 residues. Germline lookup yields CDR1 SGHVS and CDR2 FNYEAQ. The CDR3 loop is CASSLEAGIEDGYTF. For the CDR3, the DNA is TGTGCCAGCAGCTTAGAAGCGGGTATTGAAGATGGCTACACCTTC.

This clone appeared a single time. V usage is TRBV5-1 and J usage is TRBJ1-2, with a possible D match to TRBD1 (5 bases). V was trimmed by 4 bases and J by 1 base, leaving 11 bases between them. The CDR3 is made up of 14 amino acids. Germline V gene sequence: CDR1 SGHRS, CDR2 YFSETQ. The CDR3 spells CASSPPTVNYGYTF. Written as DNA, the CDR3 is TGCGCCAGCAGCCCGCCGACAGTTAACTATGGCTACACCTTC.